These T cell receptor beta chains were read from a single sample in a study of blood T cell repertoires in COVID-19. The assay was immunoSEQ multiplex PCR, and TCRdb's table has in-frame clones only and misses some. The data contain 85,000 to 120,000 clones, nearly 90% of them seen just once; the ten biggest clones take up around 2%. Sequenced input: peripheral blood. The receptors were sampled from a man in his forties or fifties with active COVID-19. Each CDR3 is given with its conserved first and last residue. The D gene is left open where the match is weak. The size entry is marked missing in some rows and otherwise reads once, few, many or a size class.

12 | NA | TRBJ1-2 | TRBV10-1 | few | CASRITGYGYTF | TGCGCCAGCAGAATCACAGGGTATGGCTACACCTTC
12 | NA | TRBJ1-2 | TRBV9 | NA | CASSARDYGYTF | TGTGCCAGCAGCGCGAGAGACTATGGCTACACCTTC
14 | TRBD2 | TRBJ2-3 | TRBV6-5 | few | CASRLSGGADTQYF | TGTGCCAGCAGGCTAAGCGGGGGGGCCGATACGCAGTATTTT
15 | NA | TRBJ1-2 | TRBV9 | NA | CASSLESAGRYGYTF | TGTGCCAGCAGCCTAGAGAGTGCGGGTCGCTATGGCTACACCTTC
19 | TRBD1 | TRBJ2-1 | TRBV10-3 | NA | CAIRGMTGTEASSYNEQFF | TGTGCCATCAGGGGAATGACCGGGACAGAGGCGAGCTCCTACAATGAGCAGTTCTTC
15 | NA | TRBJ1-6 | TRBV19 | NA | CASSIPGDSNSPLHF | TGTGCCAGTAGTATCCCGGGGGACTCTAATTCACCCCTCCACTTT
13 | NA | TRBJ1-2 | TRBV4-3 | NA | CASSQDLNYGYTF | TGCGCCAGCAGCCAAGACCTAAACTATGGCTACACCTTC
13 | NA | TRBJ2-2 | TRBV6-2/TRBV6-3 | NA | CASSYRRDGELFF | TGTGCCAGCAGTTACAGGCGGGACGGGGAGCTGTTTTTT
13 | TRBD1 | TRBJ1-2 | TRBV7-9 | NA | CASSHRGSGGYTF | TGTGCCAGCAGCCACAGGGGCTCCGGTGGCTACACCTTC
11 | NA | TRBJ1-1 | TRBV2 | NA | CASSPSLEAFF | TGTGCCAGCAGCCCCTCCCTCGAAGCTTTCTTT
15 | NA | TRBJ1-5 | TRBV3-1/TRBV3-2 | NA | CASSHARARGGPQHF | TGTGCCAGCAGCCATGCAAGGGCGCGGGGCGGGCCCCAGCATTTT
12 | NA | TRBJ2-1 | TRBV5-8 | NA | CASSLRGYEQFF | TGTGCCAGCAGCTTACGGGGGTATGAGCAGTTCTTC
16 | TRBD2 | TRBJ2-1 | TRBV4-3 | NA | CASSQDRSGGADEQFF | TGCGCCAGCAGCCAAGACCGCAGCGGGGGGGCCGATGAGCAGTTCTTC